This passage covers 21 T cell receptor beta chains from one sample sequenced in a study of cytotoxic CD8 clonotypes in ibrutinib-treated CLL. TCRdb's copy holds only in-frame clones and misses some; the assay was immunoSEQ multiplex PCR. This sample has roughly 250,000 clones, with roughly 70% found just once. The sequencing used PBMCs, collected after 24 months of ibrutinib treatment. All receptors come from a human donor with chronic lymphocytic leukemia.

This chain connects TRBV2 to TRBJ2-7; 13 bases fit TRBD2. V dropped 6 bases and J dropped 6; count of bases not matched to a gene: 2. Germline values: CDR1 SNHLY, CDR2 FYNNEI. CDR3 length: 13 residues. For the CDR3, the DNA is TGTGCCAGCAGGAGACTAGCGGGGGGCGAGCAGTACTTC. The encoded protein is CASRRLAGGEQYF.

The chain uses TRBV9 and TRBJ2-5, with 8 bases that match TRBD2. V lost 4 bases to trimming and J lost 1 base; unmatched junction nucleotides: 9. Germline lookup yields CDR1 SGDLS and CDR2 YYNGEE. The CDR3 spans 16 residues. The CDR3 region is CASSREGRWVQETQYF. For the CDR3, the DNA is TGTGCCAGCAGCCGGGAGGGTAGATGGGTCCAAGAGACCCAGTACTTC.

The V gene is TRBV29-1, the J gene TRBJ2-7; TRBD2 agrees at 7 bases. The germline V gene encodes CDR1 SQVTM and CDR2 ANQGSEA. The CDR3 spans 13 residues. V lost 6 bases, J lost 2 bases, and 7 bases stayed unmatched. The CDR3 loop is CSVTSAQTYEQYF. The CDR3 DNA is TGCAGCGTCACTAGCGCGCAAACCTACGAGCAGTACTTC.

This chain uses TRBV4-3 with TRBJ2-7; D unresolved. The germline CDR1 and CDR2 sequences are LGHNA and YSLEER. This CDR3 is 16 amino acids long. Trimming removed 3 bases at V and 1 base at J, with 16 bases between. CDR3 region: CASSQHVTWGSYEQYF. The CDR3 DNA reads as TGCGCCAGCAGCCAGCATGTCACTTGGGGTTCCTACGAGCAGTACTTC.

This sequence joins TRBV4-3 and TRBJ2-7; a weak D match, TRBD2 (5 bases). With 1 base removed from V and 3 bases from J, the gap between germline ends came to 10 bases. The CDR3 is 14 amino acids. From germline, CDR1 is LGHNA and CDR2 YSLEER. The CDR3 loop is CASSQVQADYEQYF. The CDR3 region has the DNA TGCGCCAGCAGCCAAGTTCAAGCGGACTACGAGCAGTACTTC.

V is TRBV28 and J is TRBJ2-5; maybe TRBD1 (5 bases). Germline loops: CDR1 MDHEN, CDR2 SYDVKM. This CDR3 has 14 amino acids. Trimming left V 2 bases short and J 1 base short, with 8 bases between. CDR3 residues: CASSLVDTQETQYF. CDR3 in DNA: TGTGCCAGCAGTTTAGTGGACACCCAAGAGACCCAGTACTTC.

This chain links TRBV11-2 with TRBJ2-7, with D possibly matching TRBD2 (5 bases). CDR1 SGHAT and CDR2 FQNNGV come from the germline V gene. Trimming took 4 bases from V and 0 from J, leaving 7 bases between them. This CDR3 is 13 amino acids long. CDR3 sequence reads: CASSWRSSYEQYF. As DNA, the CDR3 is TGTGCCAGCAGCTGGAGGAGCTCCTACGAGCAGTACTTC. The full variable domain, rest sourced from reference TRBV11-2 and TRBJ2-7, is EAGVAQSPRYKIIEKRQSVAFWCNPISGHATLYWYQQILGQGPKLLIQFQNNGVVDDSQLPKDRFSAERLKGVDSTLKIQPAKLEDSAVYLCASSWRSSYEQYFGPGTRLTVT.

This sequence joins TRBV9 and TRBJ2-7; D not certain. This CDR3 region has 14 residues. From germline, CDR1 is SGDLS and CDR2 YYNGEE. Trimming left V 0 bases short and J 1 base short, with 8 bases between. The CDR3 DNA is TGTGCCAGCAGCGTAGGTTTAACATCCTACGAGCAGTACTTC. Its protein is CASSVGLTSYEQYF.

The chain combines TRBV4-2 with TRBJ2-1; 8 nucleotides align to TRBD2. CDR3 length: 15 amino acids. CDR1 is LGHNA, CDR2 YNFKEQ, per germline. V lost 1 base and J lost 9; bases outside the gene matches: 8. The CDR3 reads CASSQGAAGRGEQFF. The DNA of the CDR3 is TGTGCCAGCAGCCAAGGTGCGGCCGGGAGGGGTGAGCAGTTCTTC.

Only a few counts were recorded for this clone. The V gene is TRBV6-5, the J gene TRBJ1-3; tentative D call: TRBD1 (5 bases). V shed 5 bases and J shed 2 bases, with 10 bases lying between them. In germline, CDR1 is MNHEY, CDR2 SVGAGI. CDR3 length equals 14 residues. CDR3 in DNA: TGTGCCAGCAGTCGTGGGACGGCTGGAAACACCATATATTTT. Amino acids: CASSRGTAGNTIYF.

The V and J genes are TRBV5-8 and TRBJ2-5; 11 nucleotides agree with TRBD1. The CDR3 is 17 amino acids. V lost 4 bases, J lost 0 bases, and 8 bases stayed unmatched. Germline V gene sequence: CDR1 SGHTS, CDR2 YDEGEE. CDR3 sequence reads: CASSPVDRGHDQETQYF. The CDR3 DNA is TGTGCCAGCAGCCCCGTGGACAGGGGGCATGACCAAGAGACCCAGTACTTC.

This rearrangement joins TRBV4-2 to TRBJ2-7; the match to TRBD2 covers 12 bases. The CDR3 totals 15 residues. The V and J ends lost 0 bases and 7 bases, in that order; junction bases with no gene match: 4. Germline V lookup: CDR1 LGHNA, CDR2 YNFKEQ. In nucleotides, the CDR3 is TGTGCCAGCAGCCAAGATGGACTAGCGGGAAGAGAGCAGTACTTC. Its translation is CASSQDGLAGREQYF.

The chain joins TRBV7-9 to TRBJ1-1, with D possibly matching TRBD1 (6 bases). CDR3 length: 15 residues. The germline V gene has CDR1 SEHNR and CDR2 FQNEAQ (reference sequence). V lost 5 bases and J 8 bases, leaving 21 bases between the germline ends. The CDR3 reads CASSQYPLTGSEAFF. DNA of the CDR3: TGTGCCAGCAGCCAATATCCCCTTACAGGGTCCGAAGCTTTCTTT.

The V gene is TRBV27, the J gene TRBJ1-2; tentatively, D is TRBD1 (6 bases). V was trimmed by 6 bases and J by 6 bases, leaving 14 bases between them. From germline, CDR1 is MNHEY and CDR2 SMNVEV (reference sequence). The CDR3 totals 13 residues. CDR3 nucleotides: TGTGCCAGCAGACTTCCGACAGGTGATGGCTACACCTTC. This codes for CASRLPTGDGYTF.

This chain joins TRBV5-6 and TRBJ2-1; TRBD1 aligns across 8 bases. V trimming: 1 base; J trimming: 6 bases; junction bases outside the gene matches: 3. The CDR3 spans 14 residues. Germline-derived CDR1 and CDR2 are SGHDT and YYEEEE. CDR3 amino acids: CASSLTGGSNEQFF. The CDR3 DNA reads TGTGCCAGCAGCTTGACAGGGGGTTCCAATGAGCAGTTCTTC.

The chain is built from TRBV13 and TRBJ2-1, with 9 bases fitting TRBD2. The CDR3 covers 16 residues. Germline trimming cut 5 bases from V and 4 bases from J; bases unmatched to any gene: 9. The germline CDR1 and CDR2 sequences are PRHDT and FYEKMQ (reference sequence). The CDR3, as DNA: TGTGCCAGCAGCAACTGGACTAGCGCGACGTACAATGAGCAGTTCTTC. Translating it yields CASSNWTSATYNEQFF.

This clone was observed a handful of times. The rearrangement links TRBV2 to TRBJ2-5; D perhaps matches TRBD2 (5 bases). The CDR3 is 10 amino acids. Trimming stripped 9 bases from V and 5 bases from J, with 7 bases between. Germline V gene lookup returns CDR1 SNHLY and CDR2 FYNNEI. CDR3 in amino acids: CASGGETQYF. CDR3 nucleotides: TGTGCCAGTGGCGGGGAGACCCAGTACTTC.

In this sample, this clone turned up once. The genes are TRBV29-1 and TRBJ2-3; 8 nucleotides match TRBD1. With V trimmed by 1 base and J by 6 bases, 6 bases remained unmatched. Germline V gene lookup returns CDR1 SQVTM and CDR2 ANQGSEA. This CDR3 has 14 amino acids. CDR3 loop: CSVEVAGGEDTQYF. The CDR3 nucleotides read TGCAGCGTTGAAGTGGCAGGGGGCGAGGATACGCAGTATTTT.

The chain links TRBV27 to TRBJ2-2; D might be TRBD1 (5 bases). Per the germline V gene, CDR1 is MNHEY and CDR2 is SMNVEV (reference sequence). This CDR3 has 14 residues. The V gene lost 0 bases and the J gene lost 8 bases, with 10 bases spanning the gap. The CDR3: CASSLSPRQGELFF. In nucleotides, the CDR3 is TGTGCCAGCAGTTTATCGCCCCGACAGGGGGAGCTGTTTTTT.

This chain uses TRBV7-8 with TRBJ2-7, with 8 bases that match TRBD1. V shed 2 bases, J shed 2 bases, and the junction held 8 bases outside the gene matches. Germline CDR1 reads SGHVS; CDR2 reads FQNEAQ. CDR3 length: 16 residues. The CDR3, as DNA: TGTGCCAGCAGCTTAACCCGGACAGGGCCCACCTACGAGCAGTACTTC. Encoded protein: CASSLTRTGPTYEQYF.

V usage is TRBV5-1 and J usage is TRBJ2-2; maybe TRBD1 (5 bases). Germline V CDR1 and CDR2: SGHRS, YFSETQ. V lost 4 bases to trimming and J lost 6 bases, with 13 bases between them. The CDR3 loop spans 14 amino acids. In DNA, the CDR3 is TGCGCCAGCAGCCCCGAACCAGGGTCCGGGGAGCTGTTTTTT. Its translation: CASSPEPGSGELFF.